The 5 T cell receptor beta chains presented below share a single source sample, sequenced in a study of blood T cell repertoires in COVID-19 (dated by TCRdb to the early 2020s). Preparation of the library involved the immunoSEQ multiplex PCR assay. TCRdb stores this immuneACCESS table with in-frame sequences only. Part of the clones is absent; in the studies checked, under half of the shortfall reflects unresolved V genes, and no reason is known for the rest. Recorded for this sample are some 350,000 clones; around 87% of them occurred a single time. The ten largest clones capture around 2.9% of the sample. The sample comprised peripheral blood. These receptors were taken from a human donor in a cohort sampled during active COVID-19.

This clone was seen just once. V and J are TRBV15 and TRBJ1-5; 7 nucleotides agree with TRBD1. Germline-derived CDR1 and CDR2 are LNHNV and YYDKDF (reference sequence). The V segment lost 0 bases and the J segment 1 base; nucleotides outside the gene matches: 6. The CDR3 totals 17 residues. The DNA of the CDR3 is TGTGCCACCAGCAGAGAAACAGGGGACGCAAGCAATCAGCCCCAGCATTTT. Amino acid sequence: CATSRETGDASNQPQHF.

This clone has a single count. The chain has TRBV7-9 and TRBJ2-7; D possibly corresponds to TRBD2 (8 bases). Germline V gene lookup returns CDR1 SEHNR and CDR2 FQNEAQ (reference sequence). Trimming pared 5 bases from V and 2 bases from J, leaving 13 bases between. The CDR3 sequence is 14 residues long. CDR3 bases: TGTGCCAGCAGCCCAGGGGGACTAGCCTACGAGCAGTACTTC. It specifies CASSPGGLAYEQYF.

The chain joins TRBV28 to TRBJ2-2; a possible D gene is TRBD2 (6 bases). Deletions cut 5 bases from V and 5 bases from J, with 15 bases between. CDR3 length equals 15 residues. Looked up from germline, CDR1 is MDHEN and CDR2 is SYDVKM. The CDR3 is CASSRVAEDTGELFF. The CDR3 DNA reads TGTGCCAGCAGTAGAGTAGCGGAAGATACCGGGGAGCTGTTTTTT.

This clone was detected once. The chain uses TRBV6-5 and TRBJ2-7, with TRBD1 identical over 7 bases. From germline, CDR1 is MNHEY and CDR2 SVGAGI. With 6 bases clipped from V and 1 base from J, the junction kept 3 bases outside the gene matches. The CDR3 spans 13 residues. The CDR3 DNA reads as TGTGCCAGCAGAGCGACAGGGTCCTACGAGCAGTACTTC. Residues: CASRATGSYEQYF.

This clone showed up just a few times. The chain joins TRBV6-5 to TRBJ2-7, with 10 bases fitting TRBD2. With V trimmed by 5 bases and J by 5 bases, 9 bases remained unmatched. This CDR3 contains 15 residues. Germline V gene lookup returns CDR1 MNHEY and CDR2 SVGAGI. This chain's CDR3 is CASSPPLAGVNEQYF. CDR3 nucleotide sequence: TGTGCCAGCAGTCCCCCGCTAGCGGGGGTCAACGAGCAGTACTTC.